This T cell receptor beta chain derives from a study of CD8 T cells in Susac syndrome. V lost 7 bases, J lost 6 bases, and 18 bases lay in between. Germline values: CDR1 LNHDA, CDR2 SQIVND (reference sequence). The CDR3 is made up of 14 amino acids. Random hexamers served to reverse transcribe about 0.5 to 1 ug RNA. TCRdb independently ran MiXCR on the immunoSEQ multiplex PCR reads; one entry per CDR3 protein. Among under 200,000 distinct CDR3 sequences listed, around 95% were seen once. This TCR was recovered from a human donor with Susac syndrome. The source material was CD4+ T cells from PBMCs. The gene calls are TRBV19 and TRBJ1-1; perhaps TRBD1 as D (5 bases). CDR3 sequence (DNA): TGTGCCAGTACCCTACTGACAGTGAAGGCTGAAGCTTTCTTT. Translation: CASTLLTVKAEAFF.